This TCR beta chain was captured in a study of T cells after yellow fever vaccination. The overall study: Low-cell-number fractions were prepared with SMART-Seq v4 Ultra Low Input.

There are 20 residues in the CDR3. With 1 base removed from V and 0 bases from J, the gap between germline ends came to 22 bases. The germline CDR1 and CDR2 sequences are DFQATT and SNEGSKA (reference sequence). In this sample, this clonotype turned up a few times. One entry per CDR3 protein, called by TCRdb with MiXCR from the 5' RACE reads. This sample yields some 400,000 distinct CDR3 sequences, of which more than 5.5% are seen a single time; over 12% belongs to the top ten. Sequenced material: PBMCs, taken 5 days after the yellow fever booster vaccination. This sequence was found in a young man who received the YFV17D yellow fever vaccine. The rearrangement links TRBV20-1 to TRBJ1-6, with a possible D match to TRBD1 (5 bases). CDR3 sequence (DNA): TGCAGTGCTAGAGGGCGACAGACTTCCAACACGAGCTCCTATAATTCACCCCTCCACTTT. Protein product: CSARGRQTSNTSSYNSPLHF.